A selection of T cell receptor beta chains follows, all from one sample in a study of shared clonotypes between healthy human individuals. Using immunoSEQ multiplex PCR, the repertoire was profiled, and TCRdb retains in-frame clones only, with some absent. The sample shows under 600,000 clones, roughly 95% of them seen only once. Sequencing input: naive CD4+ T cells sorted from blood. Receptors originate from a woman under 40 in good health. Both conserved end residues are part of each CDR3. A D gene is named only where the DNA matches it firmly. For some rows the clone size is stated as once, few or many, or as a class when expanded; others skip it.

V	J	size	D	CDR3	DNA
TRBV7-6	TRBJ2-7	once	TRBD2	CASSSQGLAGAEQYF	TGTGCCAGCAGCTCCCAGGGACTAGCGGGAGCCGAGCAGTACTTC
TRBV27	TRBJ1-4	-	TRBD1	CASSLTGEAEKLFF	TGTGCCAGCAGCCTTACAGGGGAGGCTGAAAAACTGTTTTTT
TRBV27	TRBJ2-1	-	TRBD2	CASSLRPGLAGSGGPYNEQFF	TGTGCCAGCAGTTTACGCCCGGGACTAGCGGGGTCTGGGGGGCCCTACAATGAGCAGTTCTTC
TRBV6-5	TRBJ2-2	-	TRBD2	CASSYEAGANTGELFF	TGTGCCAGCAGTTACGAAGCGGGAGCGAACACCGGGGAGCTGTTTTTT
TRBV18	TRBJ2-1	-	-	CASSLDNEQFF	TGTGCCAGCTCACTTGACAATGAGCAGTTCTTC
TRBV27	TRBJ1-2	-	TRBD1	CASSLHRGSGYTF	TGTGCCAGCAGTCTCCACAGGGGCTCTGGCTACACCTTC
TRBV6-5	TRBJ1-1	-	-	CASSIHRRGGTEAFF	TGTGCCAGCAGTATTCACCGGAGAGGCGGCACTGAAGCTTTCTTT
TRBV7-9	TRBJ2-2	-	-	CASSLGGRLLLNTGELFF	TGTGCCAGCAGCTTAGGTGGCCGCTTATTATTGAACACCGGGGAGCTGTTTTTT
TRBV28	TRBJ2-3	-	TRBD1	CASRQTGGGTDTQYF	TGTGCCAGCAGACAGACAGGGGGCGGCACAGATACGCAGTATTTT
TRBV11-2	TRBJ1-4	-	-	CASSPGHNEKLFF	TGTGCCAGCAGCCCCGGGCATAATGAAAAACTGTTTTTT